The subject of this entry is one TCR beta chain. Its antigen is unknown. CDR3 size: 16 residues. This sample is drawn from a study of T cells expressing NK-cell markers. From the 5' RACE reads, TCRdb lists one entry per CDR3 protein and no DNA. The sample includes about half a million distinct CDR3 sequences. General observations from the study: Of the CD8+ T cell pool in several donors, roughly 1.0-7.5% was accounted for by dominant NKG2C+ clonotypes.

Material for sequencing was blood T cells: a sorted CD56 or NKG2C T cell subset, CD4+ or CD8+ T cells, or bulk PBMC T cells (not recorded which). The TCR originated in a woman aged 45-65 years in good health. J is TRBJ1-3 and V is TRBV12-3 or TRBV12-4; TCRdb's D gene call, TRBD1, goes unchecked for lack of DNA. The CDR3 protein is CASRLGQSSSGNTIYF.